The present T cell receptor beta chain was sequenced within a study of blood T cells in healthy people across ages. Overall study findings and caveats: Roughly linearly, TCR beta diversity per million T cells fell as age increased. More naive CD4+ cells and higher diversity marked long-lived donors relative to aged donors. It was not possible, with unsorted PBMCs, to conclusively compare naive and antigen-experienced cells.

A second PCR of about 7 to 12 cycles used a sample-barcoded 5' primer and a J-beta primer mix. A template-switch adaptor that had 12 random nucleotides put a tag on each cDNA molecule. TCRdb used MiXCR to reprocess the 5' RACE reads, holding one entry per CDR3 protein. The data hold some 1.5 million distinct CDR3 sequences, with approximately 30% observed a single time. Per germline, CDR1 SGDLS and CDR2 YYNGEE. The CDR3 is 17 amino acids. The junction had 14 bases not matched to a gene; V was cut back by 2 bases and J by 4 bases. This clonotype was seen more than once but under ten times. Its antigen remains unknown.

The chain recombines TRBV9 with TRBJ1-2; 7 positions agree with TRBD1. Sequencing was carried out using blood. This sequence originates from a woman between 25 and 40 years old in good health. The CDR3 region has the DNA TGTGCCAGCAGCGTGACCCAACAGAGGGGGCTTGGCTATGGCTACACCTTC. It codes for CASSVTQQRGLGYGYTF.